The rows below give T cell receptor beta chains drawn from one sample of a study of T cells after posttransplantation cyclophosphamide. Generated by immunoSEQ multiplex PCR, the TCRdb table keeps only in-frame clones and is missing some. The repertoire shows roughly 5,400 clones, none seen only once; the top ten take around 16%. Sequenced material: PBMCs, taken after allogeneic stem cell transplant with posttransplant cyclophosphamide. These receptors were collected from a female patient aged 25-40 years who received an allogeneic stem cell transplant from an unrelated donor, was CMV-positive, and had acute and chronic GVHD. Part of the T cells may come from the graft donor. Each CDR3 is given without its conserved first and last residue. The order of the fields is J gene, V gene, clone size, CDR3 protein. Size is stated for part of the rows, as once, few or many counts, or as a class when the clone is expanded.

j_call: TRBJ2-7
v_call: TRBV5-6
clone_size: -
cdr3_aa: ASSLVGGQY

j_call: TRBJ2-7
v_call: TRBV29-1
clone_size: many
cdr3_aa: SARLGSTYEQY

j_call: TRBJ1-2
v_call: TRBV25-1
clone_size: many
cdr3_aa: ASSYGNYGYT

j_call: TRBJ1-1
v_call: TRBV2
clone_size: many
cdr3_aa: ASTVRGLDTEAF

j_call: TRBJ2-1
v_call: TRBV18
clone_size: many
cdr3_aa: ASSPPSYNEQF

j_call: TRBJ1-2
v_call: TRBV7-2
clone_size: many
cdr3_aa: ASSLAGGMDYGYT

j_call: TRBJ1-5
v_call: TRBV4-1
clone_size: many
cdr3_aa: ASSQSGQVNQPQH

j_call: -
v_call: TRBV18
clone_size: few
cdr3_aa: ASSPQARGSYEQY

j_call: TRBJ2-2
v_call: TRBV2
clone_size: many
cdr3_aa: ASRGTSGPTGELF

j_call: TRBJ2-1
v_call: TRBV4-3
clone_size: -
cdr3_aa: ASSQDGGGLTSEQF

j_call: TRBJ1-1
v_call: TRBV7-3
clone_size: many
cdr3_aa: ASSYDRSMNTEAF

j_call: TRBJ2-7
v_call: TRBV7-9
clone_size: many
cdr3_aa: ASSSTSYEQY

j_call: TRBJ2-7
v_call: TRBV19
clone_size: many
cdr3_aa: ASKLATSSYEQY

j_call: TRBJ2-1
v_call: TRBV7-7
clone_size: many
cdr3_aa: ASSLDGLAGAEQF

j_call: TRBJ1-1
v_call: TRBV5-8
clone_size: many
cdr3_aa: ASSPGLRNTEAF

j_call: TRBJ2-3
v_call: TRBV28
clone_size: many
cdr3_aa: ASSSLAGGPYTQY

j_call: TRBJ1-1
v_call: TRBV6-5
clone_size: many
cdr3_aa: ASSWGLGNTEAF

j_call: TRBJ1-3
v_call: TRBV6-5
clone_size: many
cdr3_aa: ASSYSFNGAGNTIY

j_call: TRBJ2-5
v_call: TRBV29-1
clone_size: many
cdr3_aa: SAATQVQETQY

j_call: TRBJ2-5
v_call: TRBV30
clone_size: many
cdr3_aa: AWSVSPNRGETQY

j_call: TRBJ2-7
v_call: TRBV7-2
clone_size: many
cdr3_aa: ASSLPAGSGYEQY

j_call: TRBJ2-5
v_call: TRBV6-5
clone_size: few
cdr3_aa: ASSYSGSWSETQY

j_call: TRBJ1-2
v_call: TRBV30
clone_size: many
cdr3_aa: AGGSGGYGYT

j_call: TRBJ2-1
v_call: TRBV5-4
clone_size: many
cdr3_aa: ASSGPRDYYNEQF

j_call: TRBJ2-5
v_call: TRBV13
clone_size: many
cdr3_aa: ASSYRLAGAQETQY

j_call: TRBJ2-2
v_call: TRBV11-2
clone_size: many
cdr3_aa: ASSLDPSTGELF

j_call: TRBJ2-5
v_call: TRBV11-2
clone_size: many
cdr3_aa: ASSLDRGTGETQY

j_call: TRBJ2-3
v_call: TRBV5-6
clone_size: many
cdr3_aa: ASSAGRGIDTQY

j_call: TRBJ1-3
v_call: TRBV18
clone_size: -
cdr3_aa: ASSPSFQGVSGNTIY

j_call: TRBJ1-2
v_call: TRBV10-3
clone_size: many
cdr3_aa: AISVEGAGYT

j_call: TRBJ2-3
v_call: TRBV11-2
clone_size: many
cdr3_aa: ASSLASRAGGPYTDTQY

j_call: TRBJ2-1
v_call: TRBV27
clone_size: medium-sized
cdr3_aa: ASSLSSRGYNEQF

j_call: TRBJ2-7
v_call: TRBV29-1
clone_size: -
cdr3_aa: SVEDSDREGSYEQY

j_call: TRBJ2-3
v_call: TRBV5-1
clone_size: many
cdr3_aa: ASSFSGGPFTDTQY

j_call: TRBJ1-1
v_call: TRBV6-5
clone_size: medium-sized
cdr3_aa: ASSREMNTEAF

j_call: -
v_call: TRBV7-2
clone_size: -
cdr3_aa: ASSTRTSGTGPYEQY

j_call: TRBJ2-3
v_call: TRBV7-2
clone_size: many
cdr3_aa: ASSYGLAGGPDTQY

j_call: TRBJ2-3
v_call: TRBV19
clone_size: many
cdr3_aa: ASSIRSARGGADTQY

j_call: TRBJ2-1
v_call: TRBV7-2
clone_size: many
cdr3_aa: ASSFSGRNEQF

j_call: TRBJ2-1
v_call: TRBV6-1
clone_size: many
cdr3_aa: ASRKPGLDHNEQF

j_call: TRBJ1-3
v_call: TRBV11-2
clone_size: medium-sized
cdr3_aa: ASSLAPDSLIGNTIY

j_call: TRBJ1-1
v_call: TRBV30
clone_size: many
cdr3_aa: AWSVLSEAF

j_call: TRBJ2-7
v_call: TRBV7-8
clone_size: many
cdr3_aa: ASSWTSGTYEQY

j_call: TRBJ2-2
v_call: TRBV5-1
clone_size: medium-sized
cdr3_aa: ASSFGQGAGELF

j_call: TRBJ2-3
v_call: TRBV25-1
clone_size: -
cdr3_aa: ASSEYITGDTDTQY

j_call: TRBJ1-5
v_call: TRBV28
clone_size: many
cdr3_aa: ASGDSASPYSNQPQH

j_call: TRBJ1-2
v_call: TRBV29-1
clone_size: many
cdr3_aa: SVPGTGTT

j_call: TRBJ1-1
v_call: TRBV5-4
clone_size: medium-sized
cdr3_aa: ASNPTVPSSRSNTEAF

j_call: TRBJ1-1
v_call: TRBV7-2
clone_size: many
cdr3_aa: ASSFGRLNTEAF

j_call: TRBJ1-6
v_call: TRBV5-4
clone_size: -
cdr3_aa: ASSVGKGGDSPLH

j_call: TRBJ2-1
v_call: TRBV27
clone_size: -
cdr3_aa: ASSLRRFGTSLSYNEQF

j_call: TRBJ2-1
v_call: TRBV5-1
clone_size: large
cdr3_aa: ASSLGTGENNEQF